This T cell receptor (beta chain) was sequenced during a study of molecular identifiers for immune sequencing clone quantification. One entry per CDR3 protein results from TCRdb running MiXCR on the PCR reads. Seen here are over 65,000 distinct CDR3 sequences, more than 20% observed once, and the top ten hold roughly 0.8%. Study-wide results and limits: Under 1% of molecules in naive cells, but over 98% of effector molecules, belonged to clones above 20 RNA copies. Among approximately 1 million naive cells, as was reported, spiked Jurkat TCR RNA from one cell was detectable.

Per germline, CDR1 SEHNR and CDR2 FQNEAQ (reference sequence). There are 15 residues in the CDR3. V lost 6 bases and J lost 0, with 11 bases in between. This clonotype was detected many times. The antigen is unknown. Sorting isolated naive CD8 T cells as CD8+CD4-CCR7+CD45RA+ events. The sequence derives from a human donor in good health. Some libraries in this study had Jurkat cell RNA spiked in. The sequencing input was naive CD8+ T cells from blood, with Jurkat cell RNA spiked in. Subset defined: FACS-sorted CD8+CD4-CCR7+CD45RA+ naive T cells. The rearrangement links TRBV7-9 to TRBJ1-4, with unresolved D. CDR3 nucleotide sequence: TGTGCCAGCAGTCCCCCACTTGCAACTAATGAAAAACTGTTTTTT. Protein: CASSPPLATNEKLFF.